Listed here are 27 T cell receptor beta chains from one sample, sequenced in a study of cytomegalovirus exposure and HLA in healthy donors. Primers: 60 Vbeta forward and 13 Jbeta reverse. Assay: immunoSEQ multiplex PCR; the TCRdb copy retains only in-frame clones and omits some. The sample lists around 130,000 clones, roughly two thirds occurring once. Source material: PBMCs. These receptor sequences come from a man aged 30-40 years in good health and CMV-seropositive.

The genes are TRBV6-6 and TRBJ2-4; D remains ambiguous. V was trimmed by 2 bases and J by 0 bases, leaving 8 bases between them. Per germline, CDR1 MNHNY and CDR2 SVGAGI (reference sequence). This CDR3 comprises 15 residues. CDR3 in amino acids: CASSYGLLAKNIQYF. Here the CDR3 DNA reads TGTGCCAGCAGTTACGGCCTTCTAGCCAAAAACATTCAGTACTTC.

The rearrangement joins TRBV6-6 to TRBJ2-6; D remains ambiguous. V gave up 7 bases and J gave up 4 bases, with 8 bases separating them. The CDR3 totals 13 residues. Germline CDR1 and CDR2: MNHNY and SVGAGI (reference sequence). CDR3 protein: CASNYWGANVLTF. CDR3 nucleotide sequence: TGTGCCAGCAACTACTGGGGGGCCAACGTCCTGACTTTC.

The J gene is TRBJ1-5, the V gene TRBV30; TRBD1 aligns across 7 bases. The germline gives CDR1 GTSNPN, CDR2 SVGIG (reference sequence). J lost 5 bases, V lost 5 bases, and 6 bases had no gene match. The CDR3 has 13 amino acids. This chain's CDR3 is CAWGTDSHQPQHF. The DNA of the CDR3 is TGTGCCTGGGGGACAGACTCCCATCAGCCCCAGCATTTT. The whole variable domain, remainder taken from reference TRBV30 and TRBJ1-5, is SQTIHQWPATLVQPVGSPLSLECTVEGTSNPNLYWYRQAAGRGLQLLFYSVGIGQISSEVPQNLSASRPQDRQFILSSKKLLLSDSGFYLCAWGTDSHQPQHFGDGTRLSIL.

The V gene is TRBV4-1, the J gene TRBJ2-5, with 8 bases matching TRBD1. The V and J ends lost 4 bases and 5 bases, in that order; junction bases with no gene match: 9. The germline CDR1 and CDR2 sequences are MGHRA and YSYEKL. This CDR3 is built from 15 residues. CDR3 DNA: TGCGCCAGCAGCCTAGGACAGGGCCGTTGGGAGACCCAGTACTTC. Amino acid sequence: CASSLGQGRWETQYF.

The chain is built from TRBV15 and TRBJ2-5; the D gene is possibly TRBD1 (6 bases). This CDR3 contains 19 residues. The ends were cut back, 0 bases at V and 3 bases at J, with 23 bases in the middle. Germline V gene data show CDR1 as LNHNV and CDR2 as YYDKDF (reference sequence). CDR3: CATSRDKRGTAKGKETQYF. CDR3 nucleotides: TGTGCCACCAGCAGAGATAAGAGGGGGACGGCGAAGGGAAAAGAGACCCAGTACTTC. Based on the CDR3 plus reference TRBV15 and TRBJ2-5, the full variable domain is DAMVIQNPRYQVTQFGKPVTLSCSQTLNHNVMYWYQQKSSQAPKLLFHYYDKDFNNEADTPDNFQSRRPNTSFCFLDIRSPGLGDTAMYLCATSRDKRGTAKGKETQYFGPGTRLLVL.

The gene calls are TRBV5-1 and TRBJ2-3; 7 bases fit TRBD2. Germline V gene sequence: CDR1 SGHRS, CDR2 YFSETQ. The CDR3 is 14 amino acids. With V trimmed by 4 bases and J by 2 bases, 4 bases remained unmatched. CDR3 residues: CASSPGTTTDTQYF. The CDR3 DNA reads TGCGCCAGCAGCCCGGGGACTACCACAGATACGCAGTATTTT.

The chain carries TRBV10-3 and TRBJ1-2, with TRBD1 as a possible D gene (5 bases). This CDR3 is built from 14 residues. V was shortened by 8 bases and J by 8 bases, with 21 bases between the two germline ends. Germline CDR1 reads ENHRY; CDR2 reads SYGVKD. CDR3 nucleotides: TGTGCCATCGACGCTACGGGGGGAGCTGGCGGCTACACCTTC. Encoded protein: CAIDATGGAGGYTF.

On this clone itself: The sample contains more than one DNA sequence encoding this CDR3. The chain links TRBV6-5 to TRBJ1-2, with D hard to call. Germline values: CDR1 MNHEY, CDR2 SVGAGI. Trimming removed 6 bases from V and 2 bases from J, with 4 bases in between. The CDR3 covers 11 residues. The CDR3 DNA follows: TGTGCCAGCAGATCAAACTATGGCTACACCTTC. Encoded protein: CASRSNYGYTF.

This rearrangement joins TRBV7-3 to TRBJ1-1; the D is unclear. Germline loops: CDR1 SGHTA, CDR2 FQGTGA. Trimming left V 2 bases short and J 4 bases short, with 11 bases between. The CDR3 is 14 amino acids. For the CDR3, the DNA is TGTGCCAGCAGCTTATCGGAGGGAGGCACTGAAGCTTTCTTT. As protein: CASSLSEGGTEAFF.

The rearrangement links TRBV29-1 to TRBJ2-5, with 14 bases aligning to TRBD2. V lost 5 bases to trimming and J lost 3 bases; unmatched junction nucleotides: 14. The CDR3 loop spans 18 amino acids. Germline values: CDR1 SQVTM, CDR2 ANQGSEA. CDR3 bases: TGCAGCGTTTATTGGACTAGCGGGAGGTTACGGGACGAAGAGACCCAGTACTTC. Protein sequence: CSVYWTSGRLRDEETQYF.

This clone was found once. The chain links TRBV2 to TRBJ2-2; D gene uncertain. Germline V gene sequence: CDR1 SNHLY, CDR2 FYNNEI. There are 15 residues in the CDR3. The V and J ends lost 2 bases and 0 bases respectively, with 7 bases between them. The CDR3 DNA is TGTGCCAGCAGTGAATTGGGCCCGAACACCGGGGAGCTGTTTTTT. Its translation is CASSELGPNTGELFF.

The V call is TRBV7-8, the J call TRBJ2-1; D is perhaps TRBD1 (6 bases). The CDR3 is 17 amino acids. Germline V gene sequence: CDR1 SGHVS, CDR2 FQNEAQ. V dropped 4 bases and J dropped 2 bases, with 18 bases sitting between them. The CDR3 region has the DNA TGTGCCAGCAGCTGGCGACGTGACAGGATAGCCTACAATGAGCAGTTCTTC. This sequence encodes CASSWRRDRIAYNEQFF.

This sequence joins TRBV7-3 and TRBJ1-2; possible D gene TRBD1, 5 bases. The ends were cut back, 5 bases at V and 4 bases at J, with 17 bases in the middle. The germline CDR1 and CDR2 sequences are SGHTA and FQGTGA. This CDR3 region has 15 residues. This chain's CDR3 is CASSPNGAGIYGYTF. Here the CDR3 DNA reads TGTGCCAGCAGCCCCAATGGGGCAGGGATCTATGGCTACACCTTC.

This chain links TRBV25-1 with TRBJ2-7; D remains unclear. The germline V and J ends were trimmed by 4 bases and 0 bases, with 4 bases remaining between them. The CDR3 has 12 residues. Germline CDR1 and CDR2: MGHDK and SYGVNS. The CDR3 reads CASSGSSYEQYF. CDR3 nucleotides: TGTGCCAGCAGTGGCAGCTCCTACGAGCAGTACTTC.

This clone appeared a few times. The chain recombines TRBV6-4 with TRBJ2-7, with 9 bases lining up with TRBD2. Losses at the gene ends were 3 bases for V and 9 bases for J; bases not matched to a gene: 9. CDR1 MRHNA and CDR2 SNTAGT come from the germline V gene. CDR3 size: 14 residues. CDR3 bases: TGTGCCAGCAGTGAGGGGGCTAGCGGGAATGTGCAGTACTTC. This translates into CASSEGASGNVQYF.

The chain uses TRBV15 and TRBJ2-6, with D unclear. V lost 0 bases to trimming and J lost 1 base, with 7 bases between them. The CDR3 runs to 16 residues. Germline V gives CDR1 LNHNV, CDR2 YYDKDF (reference sequence). This CDR3 is CATSRDTRSGANVLTF. The CDR3 DNA reads TGTGCCACCAGCAGAGATACCCGGTCTGGGGCCAACGTCCTGACTTTC.

V and J are TRBV28 and TRBJ2-5, with a possible D match to TRBD1 (6 bases). This CDR3 has 16 residues. Deletions cut 6 bases from V and 4 bases from J, with 21 bases between. The germline CDR1 and CDR2 sequences are MDHEN and SYDVKM. The CDR3 loop reads CASRARGGEGGETQYF. In nucleotides, the CDR3 is TGTGCCAGCAGAGCCCGAGGGGGTGAGGGTGGAGAGACCCAGTACTTC.

The chain recombines TRBV5-1 with TRBJ2-3; 8 bases are a match to TRBD1. The CDR3 sequence is 14 residues long. Germline values: CDR1 SGHRS, CDR2 YFSETQ. With V trimmed by 4 bases and J by 5 bases, 6 bases remained unmatched. In DNA form, the CDR3 reads TGCGCCAGCAGCACGGACAGGGTGTTAGATACGCAGTATTTT. It yields the protein CASSTDRVLDTQYF.

Note on this clone: Additional DNA sequences in this sample encode the identical CDR3. J is TRBJ2-1 and V is TRBV5-1; D is ambiguous. Germline assignment: CDR1 SGHRS and CDR2 YFSETQ. This CDR3 comprises 13 residues. V was pared by 0 bases and J by 4 bases, with 5 bases between. The CDR3 sequence is CASSLDSYNEQFF. The CDR3 bases are TGCGCCAGCAGCTTGGACAGTTACAATGAGCAGTTCTTC.

This chain uses TRBV5-1 with TRBJ1-3; 7 positions match TRBD1. The CDR3 totals 14 residues. V gave up 4 bases and J gave up 2 bases; unmatched junction bases: 3. Germline assignment: CDR1 SGHRS and CDR2 YFSETQ. CDR3 loop: CASSPTGTGNTIYF. The CDR3 DNA reads as TGCGCCAGCAGCCCGACAGGGACTGGAAACACCATATATTTT.

This clone was seen just once. The chain employs TRBV7-9 and TRBJ1-1; D gene ambiguous. Germline CDR1 and CDR2: SEHNR and FQNEAQ (reference sequence). V was shortened by 2 bases and J by 0 bases, with 13 bases between the two germline ends. This CDR3 contains 16 residues. The CDR3 protein is CASSLLNTPVNTEAFF. In DNA form, the CDR3 reads TGTGCCAGCAGCTTATTAAACACACCCGTGAACACTGAAGCTTTCTTT.

The chain joins TRBV19 to TRBJ2-1; D possibly corresponds to TRBD2 (6 bases). Trimming cost V 6 bases and J 2 bases, with 8 bases left between them. This CDR3 has 13 amino acids. Germline V gene sequence: CDR1 LNHDA, CDR2 SQIVND (reference sequence). The CDR3 DNA is TGTGCCAGTAGGCGGGGACCCTACAATGAGCAGTTCTTC. It translates to CASRRGPYNEQFF.

This clone was seen a handful of times. The chain joins TRBV7-3 to TRBJ1-6; the D gene is possibly TRBD1 (6 bases). Trimming removed 2 bases at V and 10 bases at J, with 12 bases between. The CDR3 spans 14 residues. Germline CDR1 is SGHTA and CDR2 is FQGTGA. The CDR3 DNA is TGTGCCAGCAGCTTAGTGGGGGCAGGGTCACCCCTCCACTTT. Residues: CASSLVGAGSPLHF.

The rearrangement uses TRBV10-3 and TRBJ1-2, with TRBD1 matching over 7 bases. J lost 5 bases, V lost 10 bases, and 13 bases had no gene match. Germline CDR1 ENHRY, CDR2 SYGVKD. The CDR3 consists of 14 residues. The DNA for the CDR3 is TGTGCCACCACTCCGGGACAGCTGAGTTATGGCTACACCTTC. This encodes CATTPGQLSYGYTF.

This chain connects TRBV6-1 to TRBJ1-5; D call uncertain. V shed 0 bases and J shed 7 bases, with 16 bases lying between them. The CDR3 covers 16 residues. Looked up from germline, CDR1 is MNHNS and CDR2 is SASEGT. The CDR3 protein is CASSEAPRLLEQPQHF. Written as DNA, the CDR3 is TGTGCCAGCAGTGAAGCGCCCAGGTTATTAGAGCAGCCCCAGCATTTT.

The V gene is TRBV28, the J gene TRBJ1-5; D is unresolved. This CDR3 contains 13 residues. CDR1 and CDR2 from the germline V gene are MDHEN and SYDVKM. V dropped 7 bases and J dropped 5 bases, with 12 bases sitting between them. CDR3 amino acids: CASTLGVYQPQHF. The CDR3, as DNA: TGTGCCAGCACTCTAGGCGTCTATCAGCCCCAGCATTTT. The full variable domain, rest sourced from reference TRBV28 and TRBJ1-5, is DVKVTQSSRYLVKRTGEKVFLECVQDMDHENMFWYRQDPGLGLRLIYFSYDVKMKEKGDIPEGYSVSREKKERFSLILESASTNQTSMYLCASTLGVYQPQHFGDGTRLSIL.

This clone showed up just once. The chain couples TRBV2 to TRBJ1-1; D not resolved. This CDR3 has 15 amino acids. V was clipped by 1 base and J by 3 bases, with 12 bases between them. Germline lookup yields CDR1 SNHLY and CDR2 FYNNEI. DNA for the CDR3: TGTGCCAGCAGTGAAGGCACAGTTGATTACACTGAAGCTTTCTTT. Residues: CASSEGTVDYTEAFF. The full variable domain, with the rest looked up from reference TRBV2 and TRBJ1-1, is EPEVTQTPSHQVTQMGQEVILRCVPISNHLYFYWYRQILGQKVEFLVSFYNNEISEKSEIFDDQFSVERPDGSNFTLKIRSTKLEDSAMYFCASSEGTVDYTEAFFGQGTRLTVV.